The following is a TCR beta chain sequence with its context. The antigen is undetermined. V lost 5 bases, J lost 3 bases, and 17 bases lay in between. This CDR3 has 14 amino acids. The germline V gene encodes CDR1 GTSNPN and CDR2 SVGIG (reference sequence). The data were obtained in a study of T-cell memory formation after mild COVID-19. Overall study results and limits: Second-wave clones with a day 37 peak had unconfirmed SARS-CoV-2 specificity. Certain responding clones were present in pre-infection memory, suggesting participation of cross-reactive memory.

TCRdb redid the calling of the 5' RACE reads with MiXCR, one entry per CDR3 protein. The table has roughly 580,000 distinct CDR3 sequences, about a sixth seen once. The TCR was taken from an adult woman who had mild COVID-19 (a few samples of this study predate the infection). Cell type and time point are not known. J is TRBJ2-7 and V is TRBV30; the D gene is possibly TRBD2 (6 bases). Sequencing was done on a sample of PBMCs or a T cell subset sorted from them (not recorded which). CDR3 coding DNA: TGTGCCTGGGGAGGGAGGAAGACTTACTACGAGCAGTACTTC. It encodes CAWGGRKTYYEQYF. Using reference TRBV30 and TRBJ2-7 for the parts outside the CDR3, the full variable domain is SQTIHQWPATLVQPVGSPLSLECTVEGTSNPNLYWYRQAAGRGLQLLFYSVGIGQISSEVPQNLSASRPQDRQFILSSKKLLLSDSGFYLCAWGGRKTYYEQYFGPGTRLTVT.